This is a list of T cell receptor beta chains from one sample in a study of T cells after somatic rescue of genetic block. The repertoire was sequenced with immunoSEQ multiplex PCR; TCRdb's copy has only in-frame clones and lacks some. The sample yields about 63,000 clones, just over 90% seen once. The specimen was peripheral blood mononuclear cells (PBMCs). Every receptor here comes from a man between 35 and 55 years old. The conserved cysteine and the conserved F or W are not part of the CDR3 here. The D gene is left open where the match is weak. Size is stated for part of the rows, as once, few or many counts, or as a class when the clone is expanded.

d_call,clone_size,v_call,cdr3_aa
.,.,TRBV30,AWSRGASYEQY
.,.,TRBV11-2,ASSSPPQQGWTEAF
.,.,TRBV9,ASSVGKGAGAF
.,.,TRBV18,ASSPRVSTNEKLF
.,.,TRBV7-9,ASSLKFTDTQY
TRBD2,.,TRBV4-1,ASSPRKTSGVTDTQY
.,.,TRBV30,AWSVGSGTYEQY
.,once,TRBV19,ASLSWGKAGELF
.,once,TRBV5-6,ASSLVGVYNEQF
.,.,TRBV7-2,ASSPSIQPNTEAF